One T cell receptor (beta chain) is described in this entry. Its antigen is not identified. The data belong to a study of blood T cells in healthy people across ages. Healthy Caucasians from Russia aged roughly 6 to 90 served as donors. Deletions cut 5 bases from V and 11 bases from J, with 18 bases between. Germline CDR1 MNHEY, CDR2 SVGAGI. CDR3 length: 13 residues. Study results and caveats: Donor CMV status, an unknown factor, possibly confounded changes in expanded clonotypes.

Through a sample-barcoded 5' primer and a J-beta primer mix, a second PCR was run for roughly 6 to 11 cycles. MiXCR, applied by TCRdb to the 5' RACE reads, yields one record per CDR3 protein. The data contain 780,000 or so distinct CDR3 sequences, just under 25% of them singletons. This sample also appeared in a second study, on T cells of mothers and their children.

This TCR came from a boy aged 10-17 years in good health. This chain connects TRBV6-5 to TRBJ2-5; D might be TRBD1 (6 bases). Sequenced input: blood. For the CDR3, the DNA is TGTGCCAGCAGTACGGGACAAACGAGTAAGCAGTACTTC. Encoded protein: CASSTGQTSKQYF.